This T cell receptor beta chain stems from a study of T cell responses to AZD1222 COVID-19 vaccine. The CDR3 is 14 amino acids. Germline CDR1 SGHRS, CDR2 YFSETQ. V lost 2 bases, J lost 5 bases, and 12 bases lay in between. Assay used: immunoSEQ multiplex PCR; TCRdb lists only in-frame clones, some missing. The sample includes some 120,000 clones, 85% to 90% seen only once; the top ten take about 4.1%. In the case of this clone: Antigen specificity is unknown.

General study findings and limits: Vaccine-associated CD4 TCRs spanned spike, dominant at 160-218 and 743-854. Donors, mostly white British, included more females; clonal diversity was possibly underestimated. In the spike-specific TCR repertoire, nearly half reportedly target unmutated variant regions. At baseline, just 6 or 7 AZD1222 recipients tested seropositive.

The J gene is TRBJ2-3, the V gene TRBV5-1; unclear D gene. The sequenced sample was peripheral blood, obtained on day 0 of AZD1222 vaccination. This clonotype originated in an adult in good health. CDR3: CASSFAQREDTQYF. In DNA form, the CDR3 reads TGCGCCAGCAGCTTTGCCCAGCGAGAAGATACGCAGTATTTT.